This is a list of T cell receptor beta chains from one sample in a study of cytomegalovirus exposure and HLA in healthy donors. TCRdb's copy holds only in-frame clones and misses some; the assay was immunoSEQ multiplex PCR. The table has under 150,000 clones, around a tenth seen once. Sequencing input: PBMCs. All receptors come from a man aged 25 to 40 in good health and CMV-seronegative. The CDR3 runs from the conserved cysteine through the conserved F or W. Each record gives: V gene, clone size, J gene, D gene, CDR3 DNA, CDR3 protein. The D gene is left open where the match is weak. Clone size appears in some rows only: once, few, many, or a class for an expanded clone.

v_call: TRBV30
clone_size: few
j_call: TRBJ2-3
d_call: TRBD1
cdr3_nt: TGTGCCTGGAGCCATCGGGACAGGGGGCAGGCAGATACGCAGTATTTT
cdr3_aa: CAWSHRDRGQADTQYF

v_call: TRBV10-2
clone_size: few
j_call: TRBJ2-7
d_call: -
cdr3_nt: TGCGCCAGCAGAGCCTTATCGGGAGCCTACGAGCAGTACTTC
cdr3_aa: CASRALSGAYEQYF

v_call: TRBV9
clone_size: few
j_call: TRBJ2-2
d_call: TRBD2
cdr3_nt: TGTGCCAGCAGCCTTAGCGGGGTGAACACCGGGGAGCTGTTTTTT
cdr3_aa: CASSLSGVNTGELFF

v_call: TRBV27
clone_size: -
j_call: TRBJ2-1
d_call: TRBD2
cdr3_nt: TGTGCCAGCAGTTGGACTAGCGGGAGAGGAGAGCAGTTCTTC
cdr3_aa: CASSWTSGRGEQFF

v_call: TRBV27
clone_size: -
j_call: TRBJ2-5
d_call: TRBD1
cdr3_nt: TGTGCCAGCAGTTCTGGGACAGGGGGGAAGGAGACCCAGTACTTC
cdr3_aa: CASSSGTGGKETQYF

v_call: TRBV10-3
clone_size: -
j_call: TRBJ1-2
d_call: -
cdr3_nt: TGTGCCATCAGTGAATTACAGAATAACTATGGCTACACCTTC
cdr3_aa: CAISELQNNYGYTF

v_call: TRBV5-6
clone_size: -
j_call: TRBJ2-5
d_call: TRBD1
cdr3_nt: TGTGCCAGCAGCTTGACCGGGACAGACCAAGAGACCCAGTACTTC
cdr3_aa: CASSLTGTDQETQYF

v_call: TRBV25-1
clone_size: few
j_call: TRBJ1-1
d_call: -
cdr3_nt: TGTGCCAGCAGTGGGGGGCCGAACACTGAAGCTTTCTTT
cdr3_aa: CASSGGPNTEAFF

v_call: TRBV27
clone_size: few
j_call: TRBJ2-7
d_call: -
cdr3_nt: TGTGCCAGCAGTAGGACAGTAGCCTACGAGCAGTACTTC
cdr3_aa: CASSRTVAYEQYF

v_call: TRBV27
clone_size: -
j_call: TRBJ1-6
d_call: TRBD1
cdr3_nt: TGTGCCAGCAGTCCAGGGACAGGGGGATCACCCCTCCACTTT
cdr3_aa: CASSPGTGGSPLHF

v_call: TRBV19
clone_size: few
j_call: TRBJ1-5
d_call: -
cdr3_nt: TGTGCCAGTAGTATCCGCAGGGCCAGTCAGCCCCAGCATTTT
cdr3_aa: CASSIRRASQPQHF

v_call: TRBV5-1
clone_size: few
j_call: TRBJ2-1
d_call: -
cdr3_nt: TGCGCCAGCAGCTTCCAGGTGATTACCTCCTACAATGAGCAGTTCTTC
cdr3_aa: CASSFQVITSYNEQFF

v_call: TRBV30
clone_size: few
j_call: TRBJ2-6
d_call: TRBD2
cdr3_nt: TGTGCCTGGAGACGGGAGGCTGGGGCCAACGTCCTGACTTTC
cdr3_aa: CAWRREAGANVLTF

v_call: TRBV29-1
clone_size: -
j_call: TRBJ2-5
d_call: -
cdr3_nt: TGCAGCGTTGAAAATGTGGCTAGAAGCCTCACGGGAGAGACCCAGTACTTC
cdr3_aa: CSVENVARSLTGETQYF

v_call: TRBV4-1
clone_size: -
j_call: TRBJ1-2
d_call: TRBD1
cdr3_nt: TGCGCCAGCAGCCACCCAACAGGGGGCAGCTATGGCTACACCTTC
cdr3_aa: CASSHPTGGSYGYTF

v_call: TRBV5-1
clone_size: -
j_call: TRBJ1-1
d_call: TRBD1
cdr3_nt: TGCGCCAGCAGTATTTGGGGACAGGCGGAGGTAGCTTTCTTT
cdr3_aa: CASSIWGQAEVAFF

v_call: TRBV6-1
clone_size: -
j_call: TRBJ2-5
d_call: -
cdr3_nt: TGTGCCAGCAGTGAAGCTGGGGGGGGCGCAGAGACCCAGCACTTC
cdr3_aa: CASSEAGGGAETQHF

v_call: TRBV7-2
clone_size: few
j_call: TRBJ2-2
d_call: TRBD1
cdr3_nt: TGTGCCAGCAGCTCAAACAGGGGGGTAGAGCTGTTTTTT
cdr3_aa: CASSSNRGVELFF

v_call: TRBV6-1
clone_size: -
j_call: TRBJ1-2
d_call: -
cdr3_nt: TGTGCCGGGGGAGGGCGGGCGAACTATGGCTACACCTTC
cdr3_aa: CAGGGRANYGYTF

v_call: TRBV10-3
clone_size: -
j_call: TRBJ2-7
d_call: TRBD1
cdr3_nt: TGTGCCTCACGCAACAGGGGCGACGAGCAGTACTTC
cdr3_aa: CASRNRGDEQYF

v_call: TRBV12-5
clone_size: few
j_call: TRBJ2-5
d_call: -
cdr3_nt: TGTGCTAGTGGTTTGACGGGAGAGACCCAGTACTTC
cdr3_aa: CASGLTGETQYF

v_call: TRBV4-1
clone_size: -
j_call: TRBJ2-1
d_call: TRBD2
cdr3_nt: TGCGCCAGCAGCCAAGTGGTAGCGGGAGGGCCATGGGAGCAGTTCTTC
cdr3_aa: CASSQVVAGGPWEQFF

v_call: TRBV19
clone_size: -
j_call: TRBJ1-5
d_call: -
cdr3_nt: TGTGCCAGTAGTATGGTGGCGGGGGGCAATCAGCCCCAGCATTTT
cdr3_aa: CASSMVAGGNQPQHF

v_call: TRBV28
clone_size: -
j_call: TRBJ2-5
d_call: -
cdr3_nt: TGTGCCAGCAGTCGGTACCAAGAGACCCAGTACTTC
cdr3_aa: CASSRYQETQYF

v_call: TRBV15
clone_size: -
j_call: TRBJ2-7
d_call: TRBD1
cdr3_nt: TGTGCCACCAGCAGAGGACAGGGGAGCACCTACGAGCAGTACTTC
cdr3_aa: CATSRGQGSTYEQYF

v_call: TRBV6-1
clone_size: few
j_call: TRBJ2-5
d_call: TRBD1
cdr3_nt: TGTGCCAGCAGTGACTCCAGGGGGAACTGGGAGACCCAGTACTTC
cdr3_aa: CASSDSRGNWETQYF

v_call: TRBV29-1
clone_size: -
j_call: TRBJ1-4
d_call: -
cdr3_nt: TGCAGCGTAGTAGGGGGGGCTAATGAAAAACTGTTTTTT
cdr3_aa: CSVVGGANEKLFF

v_call: TRBV9
clone_size: -
j_call: TRBJ2-5
d_call: -
cdr3_nt: TGTGCCAGCAGCGTAGATTTCACCAGACAAGAGACCCAGTACTTC
cdr3_aa: CASSVDFTRQETQYF

v_call: TRBV10-2
clone_size: few
j_call: TRBJ1-5
d_call: TRBD1
cdr3_nt: TGCGCCAGCGGTGACAGGGGGATAAGCAATCAGCCCCAGCATTTT
cdr3_aa: CASGDRGISNQPQHF

v_call: TRBV5-1
clone_size: -
j_call: TRBJ2-3
d_call: TRBD2
cdr3_nt: TGCGCCAGCAGCTCGTTGGGACCTAGCGGGAGGAAGGCAGGAGATACGCAGTATTTT
cdr3_aa: CASSSLGPSGRKAGDTQYF

v_call: TRBV10-1
clone_size: few
j_call: TRBJ2-7
d_call: -
cdr3_nt: TGCGCCAGCAGTGAGTCGGGTAGCGACGACGAGCAGTACTTC
cdr3_aa: CASSESGSDDEQYF

v_call: TRBV9
clone_size: few
j_call: TRBJ1-2
d_call: -
cdr3_nt: TGTGCCAGCAGCGTAGCAGTTAACTATGGCTACACCTTC
cdr3_aa: CASSVAVNYGYTF

v_call: TRBV6-5
clone_size: -
j_call: TRBJ1-3
d_call: -
cdr3_nt: TGTGCCAGCAGTTACTCCCACAGATCCCCTGGAAACACCATATATTTT
cdr3_aa: CASSYSHRSPGNTIYF

v_call: TRBV19
clone_size: -
j_call: TRBJ2-1
d_call: TRBD2
cdr3_nt: TGTGCCAGTAAAGACAGCGGGAGTTTTGAGCAGTTCTTC
cdr3_aa: CASKDSGSFEQFF

v_call: TRBV29-1
clone_size: -
j_call: TRBJ2-7
d_call: TRBD2
cdr3_nt: TGCAGCGTCGTTAGCGGGGGATCCTACGAGCAGTACTTC
cdr3_aa: CSVVSGGSYEQYF

v_call: TRBV30
clone_size: -
j_call: TRBJ2-5
d_call: -
cdr3_nt: TGTGCCTGGAGTGTACGTCCGGGGTGGGAGACCCAGTACTTC
cdr3_aa: CAWSVRPGWETQYF

v_call: TRBV28
clone_size: few
j_call: TRBJ2-7
d_call: -
cdr3_nt: TGTGCCAGCAGCCCTCGCGGGACCTCCTACGAGCAGTACTTC
cdr3_aa: CASSPRGTSYEQYF

v_call: TRBV7-7
clone_size: -
j_call: TRBJ2-5
d_call: -
cdr3_nt: TGTGCTAGCAGCACACTAGTAGGGTACCAAGAGACCCAGTACTTC
cdr3_aa: CASSTLVGYQETQYF

v_call: TRBV10-1
clone_size: few
j_call: TRBJ1-1
d_call: -
cdr3_nt: TGCGCCAGCAGTGATCGGTTGAACACTGAAGCTTTCTTT
cdr3_aa: CASSDRLNTEAFF

v_call: TRBV5-1
clone_size: few
j_call: TRBJ1-2
d_call: TRBD1
cdr3_nt: TGCGCCAGCAGCTTGGCCAGGGGGACAGTGGATGGCTACACCTTC
cdr3_aa: CASSLARGTVDGYTF

v_call: TRBV21-1
clone_size: -
j_call: TRBJ1-2
d_call: -
cdr3_nt: TGTGCCAGCAGCCGACGCGGACAGAACTATGGCTACACCTTC
cdr3_aa: CASSRRGQNYGYTF

v_call: TRBV11-3
clone_size: -
j_call: TRBJ1-2
d_call: -
cdr3_nt: TGTGCCAGCAGCGACGGGGGGACCGATGGCTATGGCTACACCTTC
cdr3_aa: CASSDGGTDGYGYTF

v_call: TRBV19
clone_size: -
j_call: TRBJ2-7
d_call: TRBD2
cdr3_nt: TGTGCCAGTTCGGTAGCGGGCCTGACCTACGAGCAGTACTTC
cdr3_aa: CASSVAGLTYEQYF

v_call: TRBV7-9
clone_size: -
j_call: TRBJ2-7
d_call: TRBD1
cdr3_nt: TGTGCCAGCGGTCGGACAGGGAGCTCCTACGAGCAGTACTTC
cdr3_aa: CASGRTGSSYEQYF

v_call: TRBV9
clone_size: -
j_call: TRBJ2-2
d_call: -
cdr3_nt: TGTGCCAGCAGCCAGAGGGGGGGGGCGGAGGAGACCGGGGAGCTGTTTTTT
cdr3_aa: CASSQRGGAEETGELFF

v_call: TRBV18
clone_size: -
j_call: TRBJ1-3
d_call: -
cdr3_nt: TGTGCCAGCTCACCAGATGGCGGGGACACCATATATTTT
cdr3_aa: CASSPDGGDTIYF